The clone carrying this T cell receptor delta chain was detected a few times. What it binds is unknown. TCRdb's protein, taken from a much larger clone, differs from this DNA's translation at residue 12, likely owing to a read error; the protein displayed comes from the DNA. This record belongs to a study of γδ T cells in repeated Plasmodium falciparum infection. Flow sorting of PBMC yielded separate Vgamma9/Vdelta2+ and Vdelta2-negative gammadelta T cell populations for bulk repertoire analysis. Study results and caveats: Malian donors came from one small rural village, predominantly one ethnic group.

The CDR3 is 15 amino acids. The germline CDR1 and CDR2 sequences are TSWWSYY and QGS. TCRdb re-called clones from the multiplex PCR reads using CATT. The sample records 70,000 to 95,000 delta-chain clones, over 1.1% being singletons. The sequence derives from a pool of human donors (malaria-infected and uninfected, not separated). The material sequenced was gamma-delta T cells from blood. This chain connects TRDV1 to TRDJ1, with D possibly TRDD3 on 5 matching bases. No J gene is reported in TCRdb; it was inferred here by comparing the DNA with germline. CDR3 in DNA: TGTGCTCTTGGGGATAACTACGGGGAAACCGATGAACTCATCTTT. It yields the protein CALGDNYGETDELIF.